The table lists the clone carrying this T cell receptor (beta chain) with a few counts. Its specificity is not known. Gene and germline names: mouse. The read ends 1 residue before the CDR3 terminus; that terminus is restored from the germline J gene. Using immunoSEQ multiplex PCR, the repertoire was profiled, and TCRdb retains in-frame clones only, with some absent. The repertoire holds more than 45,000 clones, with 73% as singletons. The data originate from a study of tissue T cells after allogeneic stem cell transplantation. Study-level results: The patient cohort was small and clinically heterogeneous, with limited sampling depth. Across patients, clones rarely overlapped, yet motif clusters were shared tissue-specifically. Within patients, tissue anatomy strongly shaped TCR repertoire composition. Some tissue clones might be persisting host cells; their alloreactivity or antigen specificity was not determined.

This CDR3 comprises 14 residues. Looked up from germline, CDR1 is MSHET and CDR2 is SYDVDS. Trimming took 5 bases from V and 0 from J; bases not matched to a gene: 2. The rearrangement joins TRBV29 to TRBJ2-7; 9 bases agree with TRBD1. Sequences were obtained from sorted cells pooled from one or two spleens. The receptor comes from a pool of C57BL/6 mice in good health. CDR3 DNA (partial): TGTGCTAGCAGTACGGACAGGGGCTCCTATGAACAGTAC. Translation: CASSTDRGSYEQY. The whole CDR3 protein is CASSTDRGSYEQYF. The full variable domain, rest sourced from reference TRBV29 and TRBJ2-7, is DMKVTQMPRYLIKRMGENVLLECGQDMSHETMYWYRQDPGLGLQLIYISYDVDSNSEGDIPKGYRVSRKKREHFSLILDSAKTNQTSVYFCASSTDRGSYEQYFGPGTRLTVL.